These 22 T cell receptor beta chains came from one sample sequenced in a study of blood T cells in healthy people across ages. A J-beta primer mix and a sample-barcoded 5' primer were used in a second PCR of roughly 6 to 11 cycles. Each CDR3 protein gets one entry after TCRdb re-called the 5' RACE reads with MiXCR. The data hold 700,000 or so distinct CDR3 sequences, with about 24% observed a single time. Sequencing was done on a sample of blood. The receptors were gathered from a man between 65 and 80 years old in good health.

Only a few counts were recorded for this clonotype. J is TRBJ2-4 and V is TRBV5-1, with a tentative D call TRBD2 (6 bases). Trimming took off 5 bases at V and 5 bases at J, with 17 bases between the two ends. The CDR3 contains 15 residues. Germline CDR1 and CDR2: SGHRS and YFSETQ. The CDR3 nucleotides are TGCGCCAGCAGGAGTGGAGGGTTTGGAGAAAACATTCAGTACTTC. Encoded protein: CASRSGGFGENIQYF. The full variable domain, with the rest looked up from reference TRBV5-1 and TRBJ2-4, is KAGVTQTPRYLIKTRGQQVTLSCSPISGHRSVSWYQQTPGQGLQFLFEYFSETQRNKGNFPGRFSGRQFSNSRSEMNVSTLELGDSALYLCASRSGGFGENIQYFGAGTRLSVL.

This chain connects TRBV7-9 to TRBJ1-2, with D possibly matching TRBD1 (5 bases). The CDR3 loop spans 16 amino acids. Per the germline V gene, CDR1 is SEHNR and CDR2 is FQNEAQ (reference sequence). The ends were cut back, 8 bases at V and 3 bases at J, with 22 bases in the middle. CDR3 sequence: CASAKIGTLVDYGYTF. CDR3 nucleotides: TGTGCCAGCGCAAAAATAGGGACTTTGGTCGACTATGGCTACACCTTC.

The chain employs TRBV7-2 and TRBJ2-1; D might be TRBD1 (7 bases). Trimming stripped 5 bases from V and 6 bases from J, with 17 bases between. CDR3 length: 15 residues. Germline V gene data show CDR1 as SGHTA and CDR2 as FQGNSA. CDR3 in amino acids: CASSADRAGINEQFF. In DNA, the CDR3 is TGTGCCAGCAGCGCCGACAGGGCGGGGATCAATGAGCAGTTCTTC.

Only a few counts were recorded for this clonotype. This CDR3 is CASSLSGTKYNEQFF. The CDR3 coding sequence is TGTGCCAGCAGCTTGAGCGGGACTAAATACAATGAGCAGTTCTTC. The genes are TRBV5-4 and TRBJ2-1, with 7 bases lining up with TRBD2. The J segment lost 4 bases and the V segment lost 1 base, leaving 5 bases of the junction unmatched. CDR3 length: 15 amino acids. Per germline, CDR1 SGHNT and CDR2 YYREEE (reference sequence). The full variable domain, completed using reference TRBV5-4 and TRBJ2-1, is ETGVTQSPTHLIKTRGQQVTLRCSSQSGHNTVSWYQQALGQGPQFIFQYYREEENGRGNFPPRFSGLQFPNYSSELNVNALELDDSALYLCASSLSGTKYNEQFFGPGTRLTVL.

CDR3 loop: CASSPPGGSYNEQFF. In nucleotides, the CDR3 is TGTGCCAGCTCACCTCCAGGAGGGTCCTACAATGAGCAGTTCTTC. The chain has TRBV18 and TRBJ2-1; the D gene is possibly TRBD2 (6 bases). The V gene lost 3 bases and the J gene lost 1 base, with 10 bases spanning the gap. The CDR3 has 15 residues. CDR1 and CDR2 (germline): KGHSH, LQKENI. Complete variable domain (other parts from reference TRBV18 and TRBJ2-1): NAGVMQNPRHLVRRRGQEARLRCSPMKGHSHVYWYRQLPEEGLKFMVYLQKENIIDESGMPKERFSAEFPKEGPSILRIQQVVRGDSAAYFCASSPPGGSYNEQFFGPGTRLTVL.

A few counts support this clonotype. The gene calls are TRBV12-3 or TRBV12-4 and TRBJ2-3, with 11 bases matching TRBD2. The CDR3 extends over 17 amino acids. Unmatched junction bases numbered 12, after V lost 6 bases and J lost 4 bases. The CDR3 loop is CASSLVRLAGISDTQYF. CDR3 nucleotides: TGTGCCAGCAGCCTGGTCAGACTAGCGGGGATTTCAGATACGCAGTATTTT.

This clonotype appeared a few times. The V gene is TRBV21-1, the J gene TRBJ2-7; TRBD1 is the table's D call and was not checked against the DNA. TRBV21-1 is listed as a pseudogene. The CDR3 sequence is 12 residues long. CDR3 protein: CAGQGDVYEQYV. The CDR3 coding sequence is TGTGCCGGACAGGGCGATGTCTACGAGCAGTACGTC.

This clonotype appeared many times. This chain joins TRBV5-1 and TRBJ2-1; D is ambiguous. CDR3 length: 14 residues. Germline V gives CDR1 SGHRS, CDR2 YFSETQ. V lost 5 bases, J lost 2 bases, and 11 bases lay in between. CDR3: CASRSGETYNEQFF. DNA of the CDR3: TGCGCCAGCAGGAGTGGGGAAACCTACAATGAGCAGTTCTTC.

The rearrangement uses TRBV19 and TRBJ1-3, with 12 bases fitting TRBD1. The ends lost 6 bases at V and 3 bases at J; junction bases unmatched: 3. This CDR3 is 15 amino acids long. Germline loops: CDR1 LNHDA, CDR2 SQIVND (reference sequence). In DNA, the CDR3 is TGTGCCAGTAGGCGGGACAGGGGGCTTGGAAACACCATATATTTT. Translating it yields CASRRDRGLGNTIYF.

This clonotype was detected ten times or more. The chain has TRBV11-3 and TRBJ2-4; possibly TRBD2 for D (6 bases). Germline CDR1 and CDR2: SGHNT and YENEEA. The CDR3 covers 15 residues. Trimming removed 4 bases at V and 6 bases at J, with 16 bases between. The CDR3 nucleotides are TGTGCCAGCAGCTCGGGGGTGGGCAGATCAAACATTCAGTACTTC. This codes for CASSSGVGRSNIQYF.

The chain combines TRBV4-1 with TRBJ1-4, with 9 bases aligning to TRBD1. The CDR3 is 17 amino acids. Germline loops: CDR1 MGHRA, CDR2 YSYEKL. Trimming removed 0 bases from V and 7 bases from J; junction bases left unmatched: 9. The chain's CDR3 is CASSQEAPGQGGEKLFF. CDR3 coding DNA: TGCGCCAGCAGCCAAGAAGCTCCGGGACAGGGTGGTGAAAAACTGTTTTTT.

The CDR3, as DNA: TGTGCCAGCAGCCAAGATCGTAACCTCGATGAGCAGTACTTC. Translated, it gives CASSQDRNLDEQYF. The chain couples TRBV4-2 to TRBJ2-5; D uncertain. From germline, CDR1 is LGHNA and CDR2 YNFKEQ. The CDR3 loop spans 14 amino acids. V was shortened by 0 bases and J by 11 bases, with 16 bases between the two germline ends.

This clonotype was seen repeatedly, ten times or more. The chain couples TRBV3-1 to TRBJ2-5; TRBD2 matches 11 bases. V trimming: 0 bases; J trimming: 5 bases; junction bases outside the gene matches: 5. The length of the CDR3 is 16 residues. Germline V gene lookup returns CDR1 LGHDT and CDR2 YNNKEL (reference sequence). CDR3 DNA: TGTGCCAGCAGCCAAGATGTCCTAGCGGGAGGTGAGACCCAGTACTTC. It specifies CASSQDVLAGGETQYF.

The chain employs TRBV4-3 and TRBJ1-1; tentative D call: TRBD1 (5 bases). The CDR3 runs 13 residues. Looked up from germline, CDR1 is LGHNA and CDR2 is YSLEER. Between the trimmed V and J ends, which lost 0 bases and 10 bases, there was a span of 12 bases. The CDR3 DNA follows: TGCGCCAGCAGCCAAGATCAGGGCGGTGGAGCTTTCTTT. Its translation is CASSQDQGGGAFF.

This clonotype appeared a single time. The chain combines TRBV18 with TRBJ1-2; the match to TRBD1 covers 8 bases. The CDR3 runs to 17 residues. The V gene's germline CDR1 is KGHSH and CDR2 LQKENI. V lost 1 base and J lost 2; bases outside the gene matches: 9. Written as DNA, the CDR3 is TGTGCCAGCTCACCACAAGGACAGGGTTTAGAGAACTATGGCTACACCTTC. Protein product: CASSPQGQGLENYGYTF.

The V and J genes are TRBV14 and TRBJ2-4; D is unresolved. CDR3 length equals 16 residues. The V and J ends lost 1 base and 9 bases respectively, with 19 bases between them. Looked up from germline, CDR1 is SGHDN and CDR2 is FVKESK. The CDR3 DNA reads as TGTGCCAGCAGCCAAGTTAAGGCAGGAGCAAGAGGCATTCAGTACTTC. Translation gives CASSQVKAGARGIQYF.

V is TRBV5-1 and J is TRBJ1-2; no clear D gene. There are 13 residues in the CDR3. Trimming left V 2 bases short and J 3 bases short, with 8 bases between. Germline V gene lookup returns CDR1 SGHRS and CDR2 YFSETQ. The CDR3 DNA follows: TGCGCCAGCAGCTTCCCCGGAGACTATGGCTACACCTTC. It yields the protein CASSFPGDYGYTF. Full variable domain (rest looked up from reference TRBV5-1 and TRBJ1-2): KAGVTQTPRYLIKTRGQQVTLSCSPISGHRSVSWYQQTPGQGLQFLFEYFSETQRNKGNFPGRFSGRQFSNSRSEMNVSTLELGDSALYLCASSFPGDYGYTFGSGTRLTVV.

This chain uses TRBV5-1 with TRBJ1-1, with D maybe TRBD1 (5 bases). V was trimmed by 0 bases and J by 0 bases, leaving 12 bases between them. The CDR3 sequence is 16 residues long. Germline lookup yields CDR1 SGHRS and CDR2 YFSETQ. The CDR3 spells CASSLGGGDLNTEAFF. The CDR3 nucleotides are TGCGCCAGCAGCTTGGGGGGAGGGGACCTGAACACTGAAGCTTTCTTT. The full variable domain, in which reference TRBV5-1 and TRBJ1-1 provide the parts outside the CDR3, is KAGVTQTPRYLIKTRGQQVTLSCSPISGHRSVSWYQQTPGQGLQFLFEYFSETQRNKGNFPGRFSGRQFSNSRSEMNVSTLELGDSALYLCASSLGGGDLNTEAFFGQGTRLTVV.

This chain uses TRBV5-6 with TRBJ1-2; D uncertain. This CDR3 has 12 amino acids. CDR1 SGHDT and CDR2 YYEEEE come from the germline V gene. The V and J ends lost 2 bases and 6 bases respectively, with 8 bases between them. This CDR3 is CASSFSRNGYTF. The CDR3 DNA reads TGTGCCAGCAGCTTTTCCCGGAATGGCTACACCTTC.

The CDR3 sequence is CASSFGTDNFYGYTF. For the CDR3, the DNA is TGTGCCAGCAGCTTTGGGACGGACAATTTTTATGGCTACACCTTC. The chain recombines TRBV7-2 with TRBJ1-2; tentatively, D is TRBD1 (5 bases). The CDR3 is 15 amino acids. CDR1 and CDR2 (germline): SGHTA, FQGNSA. The V and J ends lost 3 bases and 5 bases respectively, with 16 bases between them.

The chain's CDR3 is CASSLRGTSDNEQFF. CDR3 in DNA: TGTGCCAGCAGTTTACGGGGGACTAGCGATAATGAGCAGTTCTTC. The chain joins TRBV12-3 or TRBV12-4 to TRBJ2-1; 10 positions match TRBD2. This CDR3 has 15 residues. With 2 bases clipped from V and 7 bases from J, the junction kept 5 bases outside the gene matches.

This clonotype was detected a few times. The genes are TRBV5-6 and TRBJ2-3; 13 positions match TRBD2. The CDR3 is 17 amino acids. Germline V CDR1 and CDR2: SGHDT, YYEEEE. Trimming cost V 6 bases and J 3 bases; bases outside gene matches: 10. The CDR3 DNA reads as TGTGCCAGCATCCGGGGGACTAGCGGGACCCGGACAGATACGCAGTATTTT. This translates into CASIRGTSGTRTDTQYF.